The next 7 T cell receptor beta chains were all read from a single sample in a study of CD8+ T cells in alopecia areata. cDNA reverse transcribed from extracted RNA served as the sequencing template. Sequenced by immunoSEQ multiplex PCR; TCRdb stores in-frame clones only, minus some. This table holds about 180,000 clones, about 63% found once. Sequences were derived from CD4+ T cells sorted from blood, sampled at week 0. The receptor set was obtained from a human donor with alopecia areata.

The sample holds a few counts of this clone. The rearrangement uses TRBV5-1 and TRBJ2-7; D may match TRBD1 or TRBD2 (5 bases each). Germline loops: CDR1 SGHRS, CDR2 YFSETQ. The CDR3 spans 14 residues. The V and J ends lost 5 bases and 3 bases respectively, with 15 bases between them. Written as DNA, the CDR3 is TGCGCCAGCAGGCCGCGTAGGGACCACTACGAGCAGTACTTC. The encoded protein is CASRPRRDHYEQYF.

The rearrangement uses TRBV30 and TRBJ1-6, with TRBD1 as a possible D gene (6 bases). Deletions cut 4 bases from V and 7 bases from J, with 14 bases between. The CDR3 contains 14 residues. CDR1 GTSNPN and CDR2 SVGIG come from the germline V gene (reference sequence). In DNA, the CDR3 is TGTGCCTGGAAATCGGACAGCCGGAATTCACCCCTCCACTTT. Translated, it gives CAWKSDSRNSPLHF.

The chain couples TRBV7-2 to TRBJ2-5; 8 bases are shared with TRBD2. Germline V gives CDR1 SGHTA, CDR2 FQGNSA. CDR3 size: 17 residues. V lost 5 bases, J lost 3 bases, and 14 bases stayed unmatched. In DNA form, the CDR3 reads TGTGCCAGCAGCAGGCCCCCTATGGAGCGGGGGAAAGAGACCCAGTACTTC. It translates to CASSRPPMERGKETQYF.

This clone was recorded many times. The chain has TRBV7-9 and TRBJ1-1, with 7 bases that match TRBD1. The CDR3 contains 15 residues. V was clipped by 1 base and J by 2 bases; unmatched bases: 4. Germline values: CDR1 SEHNR, CDR2 FQNEAQ (reference sequence). CDR3 loop: CASSLGDRINTEAFF. CDR3 nucleotide sequence: TGTGCCAGCAGCTTAGGGGACAGAATTAACACTGAAGCTTTCTTT.

This clone occurred once. The chain employs TRBV7-8 and TRBJ2-5; 7 bases line up with TRBD1. After removal of 5 bases from V and 2 bases from J, the junction contained 8 bases not matched to a gene. The CDR3 extends over 15 amino acids. Germline V lookup: CDR1 SGHVS, CDR2 FQNEAQ. CDR3 DNA sequence: TGTGCCAGCAGCCCACGATCGGGACAGCAAGAGACCCAGTACTTC. Its protein product is CASSPRSGQQETQYF.

This clone was seen more than once but under ten times. The genes are TRBV29-1 and TRBJ2-1; no clear D gene. This CDR3 region has 11 residues. Per the germline V gene, CDR1 is SQVTM and CDR2 is ANQGSEA. V lost 2 bases, J lost 10 bases, and 9 bases lay in between. CDR3 in amino acids: CSVERAEEQFF. Written as DNA, the CDR3 is TGCAGCGTTGAACGAGCTGAGGAGCAGTTCTTC.

For this clone: Within the sample, other DNA sequences also encode this same CDR3. The chain carries TRBV30 and TRBJ2-7; perhaps TRBD2 as D (6 bases). The germline gives CDR1 GTSNPN, CDR2 SVGIG (reference sequence). The CDR3 length is 11 residues. V lost 0 bases and J 6 bases, leaving 6 bases between the germline ends. The DNA of the CDR3 is TGTGCCTGGAGTGTCGGGGGCGAGCAGTACTTC. Encoded protein: CAWSVGGEQYF.